The T cell receptor beta chain under discussion was sequenced for a study of blood T cell repertoires in COVID-19. On the study more broadly: Italy, Spain and the United States were the sources of the convalescent and acute COVID-19 samples. PBMCs, B-cell-depleted T cells, or T cells provided the cDNA or gDNA that made up the material.

Sequenced by immunoSEQ multiplex PCR; TCRdb stores in-frame clones only, minus some. The sample has around 250,000 clones, approximately 82% seen once; the top ten hold approximately 1.8%. This clone came up a few times. The V segment lost 7 bases and the J segment 4 bases; nucleotides outside the gene matches: 7. Germline V gene lookup returns CDR1 MNHEY and CDR2 SVGAGI. This CDR3 has 13 residues. The source is a man in his thirties or forties who had recovered from COVID-19. The chain couples TRBV6-5 to TRBJ2-7, with TRBD1 identical over 7 bases. Sequencing input: peripheral blood. The CDR3 loop is CASNRGTVYEQYF. The CDR3 DNA reads as TGTGCCAGCAACAGGGGAACGGTGTACGAGCAGTACTTC.